One sample yielded the 29 T cell receptor beta chains listed below, sequenced in a study of blood T cell repertoires in COVID-19. Assay used: immunoSEQ multiplex PCR; TCRdb lists only in-frame clones, some missing. The sample shows fewer than 250,000 clones, approximately 90% of them seen only once. The specimen sequenced was peripheral blood. The receptors stem from a man aged 25 to 40 with COVID-19, enrolled during active disease.

V gene TRBV12-3 or TRBV12-4 combines with J gene TRBJ1-2; D remains ambiguous. V gave up 3 bases and J gave up 4 bases, with 9 bases separating them. The CDR3 sequence is 13 residues long. Here the CDR3 DNA reads TGTGCCAGCAGTTTGAACACTATCTATGGCTACACCTTC. It codes for CASSLNTIYGYTF.

This sequence joins TRBV5-4 and TRBJ2-1; no definite D call. The ends were cut back, 3 bases at V and 7 bases at J, with 5 bases in the middle. The CDR3 has 11 residues. CDR1 is SGHNT, CDR2 YYREEE, per germline (reference sequence). The CDR3 loop reads CASSSPNEQFF. Here the CDR3 DNA reads TGTGCCAGCAGCTCCCCAAATGAGCAGTTCTTC. The variable domain in full, with the rest retrieved from reference TRBV5-4 and TRBJ2-1, is ETGVTQSPTHLIKTRGQQVTLRCSSQSGHNTVSWYQQALGQGPQFIFQYYREEENGRGNFPPRFSGLQFPNYSSELNVNALELDDSALYLCASSSPNEQFFGPGTRLTVL.

This clone occurred once. The chain carries TRBV27 and TRBJ2-7; D unclear. Germline V CDR1 and CDR2: MNHEY, SMNVEV (reference sequence). The CDR3 has 13 residues. Trimming removed 4 bases at V and 1 base at J, with 8 bases between. The CDR3: CASSYRVSYEQYF. The CDR3 nucleotides are TGTGCCAGCAGTTATCGGGTGTCCTACGAGCAGTACTTC.

The genes are TRBV7-2 and TRBJ1-2; TRBD1 agrees at 7 bases. V lost 5 bases, J lost 4 bases, and 10 bases stayed unmatched. The CDR3 spans 15 residues. Per the germline V gene, CDR1 is SGHTA and CDR2 is FQGNSA. This chain's CDR3 is CASSQFQTGIYGYTF. CDR3 DNA: TGTGCCAGCAGCCAATTTCAGACAGGGATCTATGGCTACACCTTC. The entire variable domain, with the rest obtained from reference TRBV7-2 and TRBJ1-2, is as follows: GAGVSQSPSNKVTEKGKDVELRCDPISGHTALYWYRQSLGQGLEFLIYFQGNSAPDKSGLPSDRFSAERTGGSVSTLTIQRTQQEDSAVYLCASSQFQTGIYGYTFGSGTRLTVV.

The chain combines TRBV19 with TRBJ1-5; D is uncertain. V lost 5 bases and J lost 2, with 10 bases in between. This CDR3 has 14 residues. The germline V gene encodes CDR1 LNHDA and CDR2 SQIVND (reference sequence). The CDR3 region has the DNA TGTGCCAGTAGTCCGCTAGGTGGCAATCAGCCCCAGCATTTT. Translated, it gives CASSPLGGNQPQHF.

This clone was seen a single time. CDR3 coding DNA: TGTGCCAGTAGTATAGACAAGGGGCAACGGGGGATGAACACTGAAGCTTTCTTT. Protein: CASSIDKGQRGMNTEAFF. J is TRBJ1-1 and V is TRBV19; D perhaps matches TRBD1 (5 bases). CDR1 and CDR2 from the germline V gene are LNHDA and SQIVND (reference sequence). With 0 bases removed from V and 0 bases from J, the gap between germline ends came to 17 bases. The CDR3 totals 18 residues.

The rearrangement joins TRBV3-1 (or the pseudogene TRBV3-2) to TRBJ1-1; D is unresolved. Trimming pared 4 bases from V and 3 bases from J, leaving 15 bases between. From germline, CDR1 is LGHDT and CDR2 YNNKEL (reference sequence). The CDR3 is 15 residues long. The CDR3 DNA is TGTGCCAGCAGCCGTCATGGGCTCGGGGACACTGAAGCTTTCTTT. Translating it yields CASSRHGLGDTEAFF.

The rearrangement joins TRBV5-4 to TRBJ1-4; 7 bases match TRBD1. The J segment lost 5 bases and the V segment lost 2 bases, leaving 3 bases of the junction unmatched. The CDR3 is 14 residues long. Germline V gene sequence: CDR1 SGHNT, CDR2 YYREEE (reference sequence). The CDR3, as DNA: TGTGCCAGCAGCTTAGGGGACAGAAATGAAAAACTGTTTTTT. As protein: CASSLGDRNEKLFF.

The chain has TRBV6-5 and TRBJ2-1, with D perhaps TRBD1 (6 bases). The V gene's germline CDR1 is MNHEY and CDR2 SVGAGI. Trimming took off 4 bases at V and 3 bases at J, with 13 bases between the two ends. The CDR3 loop spans 15 amino acids. CDR3: CASSLQGEDYNEQFF. The CDR3 DNA follows: TGTGCCAGCAGTTTACAGGGTGAAGACTACAATGAGCAGTTCTTC.

The chain combines TRBV3-1 (or the pseudogene TRBV3-2) with TRBJ1-5, with 8 bases aligning to TRBD1. This CDR3 spans 18 amino acids. V shed 7 bases, J shed 2 bases, and the junction held 16 bases outside the gene matches. Germline assignment: CDR1 LGHDT and CDR2 YNNKEL (reference sequence). The CDR3: CASTSGQGGCYCNQPQHF. The CDR3 region has the DNA TGTGCCAGCACCTCCGGACAGGGAGGGTGTTATTGCAATCAGCCCCAGCATTTT.

CDR3 sequence: CASSQGADRGASRYGYTF. Written as DNA, the CDR3 is TGCGCCAGCAGCCAAGGAGCGGACAGGGGCGCAAGCCGCTATGGCTACACCTTC. This sequence joins TRBV4-3 and TRBJ1-2; 9 bases are a match to TRBD1. Looked up from germline, CDR1 is LGHNA and CDR2 is YSLEER. The ends lost 1 base at V and 4 bases at J; junction bases unmatched: 13. The CDR3 is made up of 18 amino acids.

This clone showed up just once. The chain links TRBV28 to TRBJ2-7; 8 nucleotides align to TRBD2. This CDR3 comprises 18 residues. Germline loops: CDR1 MDHEN, CDR2 SYDVKM. V shed 6 bases, J shed 1 base, and the junction held 17 bases outside the gene matches. This chain's CDR3 is CASSMGWASGPSSYEQYF. The CDR3 bases are TGTGCCAGCAGCATGGGGTGGGCTAGCGGGCCCTCGTCCTACGAGCAGTACTTC.

The chain employs TRBV19 and TRBJ2-7, with TRBD1 matching over 11 bases. The germline gives CDR1 LNHDA, CDR2 SQIVND (reference sequence). This CDR3 is 16 amino acids long. J gave up 4 bases and V 5 bases, and 10 bases lay outside the gene matches. CDR3: CASSPRPGQGGYEQYF. In DNA, the CDR3 is TGTGCCAGTAGTCCAAGACCGGGACAGGGGGGTTACGAGCAGTACTTC.

The chain recombines TRBV20-1 with TRBJ2-7; 8 positions match TRBD1. The V and J ends lost 6 bases and 9 bases, in that order; junction bases with no gene match: 7. CDR3 length: 11 residues. Germline V gene lookup returns CDR1 DFQATT and CDR2 SNEGSKA (reference sequence). Here the CDR3 reads CSAATGGRQYF. The CDR3 nucleotides are TGCAGTGCGGCAACAGGGGGAAGGCAGTACTTC.

V is TRBV24-1 and J is TRBJ1-2, with TRBD1 as a possible D gene (6 bases). Deletions cut 3 bases from V and 8 bases from J, with 9 bases between. Germline V CDR1 and CDR2: KGHDR, SFDVKD. This CDR3 is 12 amino acids long. CDR3 region: CATSDTGWGYTF. The CDR3 DNA reads TGTGCCACCAGTGATACAGGGTGGGGCTACACCTTC.

V is TRBV14 and J is TRBJ2-7; TRBD2 aligns across 13 bases. CDR3 length: 18 residues. The ends lost 2 bases at V and 2 bases at J; junction bases unmatched: 9. Germline V CDR1 and CDR2: SGHDN, FVKESK. CDR3 in amino acids: CASSQHPGLAGSTYEQYF. DNA of the CDR3: TGTGCCAGCAGCCAACACCCGGGACTAGCGGGGTCAACCTACGAGCAGTACTTC.

This chain connects TRBV19 to TRBJ2-1; D is perhaps TRBD2 (6 bases). V lost 10 bases and J 9 bases, leaving 25 bases between the germline ends. CDR1 is LNHDA and CDR2 is SQIVND in the germline V gene (reference sequence). The CDR3 is 15 amino acids. The CDR3 loop is CAIAAGTEAGSEQFF. As DNA, the CDR3 is TGTGCCATAGCCGCCGGGACCGAGGCCGGGAGTGAGCAGTTCTTC.

The genes are TRBV6-6 and TRBJ1-2, with D maybe TRBD1 (5 bases). The V end was cut by 2 bases, the J end by 6 bases, with 7 bases between. The germline V gene encodes CDR1 MNHNY and CDR2 SVGAGI (reference sequence). This CDR3 has 12 residues. Written as DNA, the CDR3 is TGTGCCAGCAGTTACGGGGGGAATGGCTACACCTTC. It yields the protein CASSYGGNGYTF.

The J gene is TRBJ2-5, the V gene TRBV3-1 (or the pseudogene TRBV3-2); D not certain. The CDR3 is 13 amino acids. Germline V CDR1 and CDR2: LGHDT, YNNKEL (reference sequence). The V gene lost 9 bases and the J gene lost 5 bases, with 16 bases spanning the gap. The CDR3 is CASREHWSETQYF. CDR3 nucleotides: TGTGCCAGTAGAGAGCACTGGAGTGAGACCCAGTACTTC.

CDR3 DNA sequence: TGTGCCAGCAGCTGGGGAGGGACAGGGGACCCCGGGGAGCTGTTTTTT. It translates to CASSWGGTGDPGELFF. The chain combines TRBV11-2 with TRBJ2-2; 10 bases fit TRBD1. This CDR3 has 16 amino acids. The trim removed 4 bases at V and 6 bases at J, leaving 8 bases unmatched. Germline V lookup: CDR1 SGHAT, CDR2 FQNNGV.

The genes are TRBV5-4 and TRBJ2-7; 10 bases fit TRBD1. CDR1 and CDR2 from the germline V gene are SGHNT and YYREEE (reference sequence). The trim removed 2 bases at V and 5 bases at J, leaving 7 bases unmatched. CDR3 length equals 15 residues. The CDR3 here is CASSFPGQGFHEQYF. Here the CDR3 DNA reads TGTGCCAGCAGCTTCCCGGGACAGGGGTTCCACGAGCAGTACTTC. The variable domain in full, with the rest retrieved from reference TRBV5-4 and TRBJ2-7, is ETGVTQSPTHLIKTRGQQVTLRCSSQSGHNTVSWYQQALGQGPQFIFQYYREEENGRGNFPPRFSGLQFPNYSSELNVNALELDDSALYLCASSFPGQGFHEQYFGPGTRLTVT.

The rearrangement uses TRBV28 and TRBJ2-7, with TRBD1 identical over 9 bases. Germline V CDR1 and CDR2: MDHEN, SYDVKM. This CDR3 is built from 15 residues. V gave up 4 bases and J gave up 1 base; unmatched junction bases: 5. This CDR3 reads CASSSQGTGSYEQYF. The CDR3 DNA reads as TGTGCCAGCAGTTCCCAAGGGACAGGGTCCTACGAGCAGTACTTC. The whole variable domain, remainder taken from reference TRBV28 and TRBJ2-7, is DVKVTQSSRYLVKRTGEKVFLECVQDMDHENMFWYRQDPGLGLRLIYFSYDVKMKEKGDIPEGYSVSREKKERFSLILESASTNQTSMYLCASSSQGTGSYEQYFGPGTRLTVT.

The genes are TRBV19 and TRBJ1-1; TRBD1 aligns across 7 bases. The CDR3 consists of 14 residues. Germline trimming cut 2 bases from V and 3 bases from J; bases unmatched to any gene: 3. In germline, CDR1 is LNHDA, CDR2 SQIVND (reference sequence). CDR3 sequence: CASSIRGQYTEAFF. CDR3 sequence (DNA): TGTGCCAGTAGTATACGGGGACAGTACACTGAAGCTTTCTTT.

The rearrangement links TRBV5-8 to TRBJ2-1; TRBD2 aligns across 13 bases. Germline assignment: CDR1 SGHTS and CDR2 YDEGEE. The CDR3 covers 17 residues. V shed 3 bases and J 2 bases; nucleotides not matched to a gene: 5. CDR3 in DNA: TGTGCCAGCAGCTACCGGACTAGCGGGGGAGCCTACAATGAGCAGTTCTTC. Translating it yields CASSYRTSGGAYNEQFF. The variable domain in full, completed from reference TRBV5-8 and TRBJ2-1, reads EAGVTQSPTHLIKTRGQQATLRCSPISGHTSVYWYQQALGLGLQFLLWYDEGEERNRGNFPPRFSGRQFPNYSSELNVNALELEDSALYLCASSYRTSGGAYNEQFFGPGTRLTVL.

The chain carries TRBV11-2 and TRBJ2-2; D may be TRBD1 (6 bases). The CDR3 totals 16 residues. Per the germline V gene, CDR1 is SGHAT and CDR2 is FQNNGV. V gave up 5 bases and J gave up 3 bases, with 16 bases separating them. CDR3 coding DNA: TGTGCCAGCAGCCCAGGGGATCCGGGGCACACCGGGGAGCTGTTTTTT. Protein sequence: CASSPGDPGHTGELFF.

The J gene is TRBJ2-3, the V gene TRBV4-2; unclear D gene. The CDR3 contains 15 residues. Trimming took off 0 bases at V and 1 base at J, with 8 bases between the two ends. Germline V gene data show CDR1 as LGHNA and CDR2 as YNFKEQ. The DNA of the CDR3 is TGTGCCAGCAGCCAAGATTTAAGCCGCACAGATACGCAGTATTTT. The encoded protein is CASSQDLSRTDTQYF.

This sequence joins TRBV4-1 and TRBJ1-4, with 7 bases lining up with TRBD1. Trimming at V came to 3 bases and at J to 0 bases, leaving 7 bases not matched to a gene. CDR1 MGHRA and CDR2 YSYEKL come from the germline V gene. The CDR3 contains 17 residues. The CDR3 here is CASSQPFGQATNEKLFF. In nucleotides, the CDR3 is TGCGCCAGCAGCCAGCCCTTCGGACAGGCAACTAATGAAAAACTGTTTTTT.

This sequence joins TRBV7-7 and TRBJ2-3, with 7 bases matching TRBD1. Per the germline V gene, CDR1 is SSHAT and CDR2 is FNYEAQ (reference sequence). With V trimmed by 1 base and J by 1 base, 2 bases remained unmatched. The CDR3 is made up of 15 amino acids. CDR3 DNA sequence: TGTGCCAGCAGCTTAGGGGGACAGCGCACAGATACGCAGTATTTT. Protein: CASSLGGQRTDTQYF.

This clone was detected a few times. The chain joins TRBV29-1 to TRBJ1-2, with D possibly TRBD1 on 5 matching bases. The V end was cut by 2 bases, the J end by 3 bases, with 19 bases between. CDR1 is SQVTM, CDR2 ANQGSEA, per germline. This CDR3 is built from 16 residues. CDR3 sequence: CSVEPIGGGADYGYTF. The CDR3 DNA follows: TGCAGCGTTGAACCCATTGGGGGGGGAGCGGACTATGGCTACACCTTC. The complete variable domain, with remaining parts taken from reference TRBV29-1 and TRBJ1-2, reads SAVISQKPSRDICQRGTSLTIQCQVDSQVTMMFWYRQQPGQSLTLIATANQGSEATYESGFVIDKFPISRPNLTFSTLTVSNMSPEDSSIYLCSVEPIGGGADYGYTFGSGTRLTVV.